The source of this T cell receptor (beta chain) is a study of CD8 T cells in ankylosing spondylitis. Overall study results and limits: Reportedly, matched ankylosing spondylitis synovial fluid was significantly enriched for disease-linked clones. Clones that were linked to disease were CD8+ and were relatively rare in peripheral blood. One TCR beta motif, made up of 7 or 8 highly homologous variants, appeared characteristic of ankylosing spondylitis blood.

On this clonotype: The antigen is not known.

Germline values: CDR1 DFQATT, CDR2 SNEGSKA (reference sequence). V lost 4 bases and J lost 4, with 16 bases in between. The CDR3 is made up of 14 amino acids. TCRdb itself ran the 5' RACE reads through MiXCR, one entry per CDR3 protein. The table records roughly 450,000 distinct CDR3 sequences, roughly 27% of them present only once. Sequencing was performed on blood, either unsorted or a sorted T cell fraction (not recorded which). The receptor comes from a male donor with ankylosing spondylitis. The gene calls are TRBV20-1 and TRBJ1-1; no reliable D call. The CDR3 nucleotides read TGCAGTGCTAACGGACCACTGCTGGTCACTGAAGCTTTCTTT. Protein sequence: CSANGPLLVTEAFF.